This TCR beta chain was sequenced during a study of cytomegalovirus exposure and HLA in healthy donors (dated by TCRdb to about 2017). Broadly, across the study: According to an earlier analysis of 587 of the donors, 150 million to 200 million T cells yielded some 120 million unique TCR beta sequences and more than 250 Gb of sequence data. Of the 398 genotyped donors, about 84% fell in the genetic ancestry cluster associated with self-reported Caucasian donors. To study patterns of TCR occurrence, a later analysis re-analyzed previously published TCR beta repertoires from 550 to 800 donors and added high-resolution HLA genotyping. In addition to the first cohort of approximately 650 subjects, a separate validation cohort of 120 different subjects was used. To predict cytomegalovirus infection status, the study combined high-throughput TCR immunosequencing, statistical association of individual TCRs with disease status, and machine learning. All discovery cohort repertoires had been generated using a single sequencing platform. An early release that covered about 600 HLA-typed donors contained 250 to 350 gigabases of sequencing data and approximately 85 million unique TCR sequences. On average, 235,054 unique TCR beta nucleotide sequences were sequenced per donor among fewer than 500 genotyped donors of the cohort, with 15% to 20% of those sequences being non-productive. Both class I and class II loci were covered by HLA typing, at four-digit resolution. Rather than using new phenotypic data, the later analysis identified candidate immune exposures from TCR beta sequences and from how often those sequences occurred across donors. Alongside the repertoire data, information on donor age, sex, ethnicity and CMV serostatus was compiled. Using immunosequencing, the study profiled T cell repertoires from 666 subjects and related those repertoires to cytomegalovirus serostatus. In a later genetic analysis, genome-wide SNP genotypes for about three fifths of the roughly 670 donors were used, and that subset was treated as a discovery cohort. The number of typed donors differed by locus: roughly 629-640 for A, B, C, DRB1 and DQB1; about 520 for DQA1; approximately 600 for DPA1; and 400 to 480 for DPB1. The aim of the study was to test whether cataloging public T cell receptors could identify signatures of past pathogen exposure. Roughly 5 DR-DQ haplotypes were handled as single units for association and clustering because linkage in the cohort was strong. In an earlier analysis of 550 to 700 of the donors, high-throughput TCR beta sequencing was used to judge whether each TCR beta V gene segment behaved as functional or pseudogenic. The research as a whole found: In vitro tests confirmed that a few of the cytomegalovirus-associated TCR beta chains recognize cytomegalovirus antigens. The classifier was reported to diagnose cytomegalovirus status with high specificity and sensitivity in both the original cohort and the validation cohort. A later analysis associated about 17,000 TCR beta sequences with specific HLA alleles at a false discovery rate of 0.05. The cohort was sequenced for TCR beta chains only, and without alpha or paired-chain data the features that could be detected were limited. The earlier analysis of some 540 of the donors excluded around 17 rarely observed V segments, including chromosome 9 orphons, because counts were too low. CMV serostatus was the only immune exposure information available for the cohort. Linkage disequilibrium might explain the correlated functional status among segregating V segments, but an unknown experimental factor could not be excluded. The authors suggested that the approach could potentially be extended to other disease states and immunological phenotypes. In a later analysis, HLA-associated TCR beta chains showed more clonal expansion and lower generation probabilities than non-associated chains that were equally common. Because HLA typing was missing for some donors at each locus, association tests included only the typed subset. A cluster of highly shared sequence variants was judged likely to represent a technical artifact of the sequencing pipeline. A later genetic analysis reported fewer N-insertions in productive TCRs among donors in an Asian-associated ancestry cluster than the roughly 620-donor mean. A further reported finding was that TCR beta sequences accurately predicted the HLA-A and HLA-B alleles for most subjects in the first cohort. In a later genetic analysis, a missense DCLRE1C variant was associated with V-gene and J-gene trimming of TCR beta chains, and the association was replicated in an independent cohort. When HLA alleles, especially DR and DQ, strongly co-occurred, attributing TCR associations to individual alleles was difficult. According to a later analysis, most CMV-associated TCR beta chains appeared to be HLA-restricted, and the HLA associations seemed to be driven largely by CMV exposure. Most TCR sequences were observed very rarely across donors, whereas some public TCRs were present in many individuals. Roughly uniform sequencing depth across donors was assumed in presence/absence analyses, although this assumption may not hold. The study listed 150 to 200 TCR beta chains as associated with cytomegalovirus. In a later analysis, TCR association rates were found to vary across HLA loci, with the most associated TCRs seen for DRB1 alleles and the fewest for HLA-C alleles. Some IMGT-functional V segments, including TRBV6-2 and TRBV6-3, could not be distinguished by the 87-base-pair reads and were therefore excluded. Broadly in line with IMGT annotations, most TCR beta V segments showed up in productive rearrangements about 87% or about 30% of the time in an earlier analysis of several hundred of the donors. Several of the top co-occurrence clusters appeared to be linked to parvovirus B19, influenza, CMV and Epstein-Barr virus, according to a later analysis.

In total, 630 or so healthy bone marrow donors made up the cohort. All cohort members were sampled while nominally healthy, although unrecorded immune exposures were likely present. The donor tested CMV seronegative, placing the donor among the approximately 360 seronegative members of the cohort. Every donor gave a peripheral blood sample, and the peripheral blood mononuclear cells from that sample were used for TCR beta sequencing. The Qiagen DNeasy Blood Extraction Kit was used to extract genomic DNA from the blood cell samples. About this clone itself: The antigen this receptor binds is unknown. No per-base quality is available; no much larger clone lies one base away.

The library was generated by the immunoSEQ multiplex PCR assay. A mixture of 60 forward primers for TCR Vbeta segments and 13 reverse primers for TCR Jbeta segments was used in the multiplex PCR. Amplification of the CDR3 region of rearranged TCR beta genes was performed with a multiplex PCR assay on genomic DNA. The Illumina HiSeq System was used to sequence the amplified TCR beta libraries as 87-base-pair reads. In the original analysis: In a later analysis, some 80 million unique TCR beta chains were counted across the 500 to 700 repertoires, and about 9.9 million of these chains were shared by at least two donors. Raw reads were error-corrected and collapsed into unique sequences with a nearest-neighbor algorithm that merged closely related sequences to remove PCR and sequencing errors. CDR3 sequences were aligned to IMGT reference sequences to assign V, D and J gene segments. For a sequence to be retained, at least a six-nucleotide match to both a V gene segment and a J gene segment was required. Rearrangements were classified as productive when the CDR3 lacked stop codons and remained in frame with V and J, and all other rearrangements were classified as non-productive. Following IMGT convention, CDR3 was defined as the stretch from the second conserved V-encoded cysteine up to the conserved J-encoded phenylalanine. Sequences without an unambiguous match to a single V gene segment were excluded from the earlier analysis of a few hundred of the donors. An earlier analysis of a few hundred of the donors called V segments functional above 56.7% productive rearrangements and segregating when the between-donor standard deviation exceeded 5%. A statistical classification framework was developed to diagnose cytomegalovirus status using the catalog of TCR beta chain sequences. In a later analysis, TCR nucleotide sequences were compared against IMGT/GENE-DB human TR gene sequences so that V and J genes could be assigned. Using the TCRdist pipeline, a later analysis assigned CDR3 sequences along with most-parsimonious VDJ recombination scenarios. A later analysis defined each TCR beta chain by its CDR3 amino acid sequence plus V-gene family, and excluded reads lacking a unique V-gene family. As a way to deal with suspected cross-contamination and a sequencing artifact, a later analysis dropped hundreds of nucleotide sequences that were highly shared and had low generation probability. In a later analysis, a clonal expansion index was calculated for each public chain from normalized within-repertoire ranks of inferred template counts. Generation probabilities in a later analysis came from a VDJ recombination model fitted to out-of-frame rearrangements, and those results were checked against IGoR. In a later analysis, TCR-TCR, TCR-HLA and TCR-CMV co-occurrence was scored with hypergeometric tests, and a repertoire-size bias correction was applied to TCR pairs. To estimate false discovery rates, a later analysis permuted the HLA or CMV assignments 20 times. In a later analysis, co-occurring TCRs were grouped using DBSCAN, with TCRdist sequence similarity added in when clustering inside HLA-allele-positive subsets. For co-occurrence clustering, repertoires with fewer than 30,000 or more than 120,000 public chains were excluded, along with roughly five repertoires with anomalous nucleotide sharing. The clones in this table, taken by TCRdb from immuneACCESS, are in-frame only. Not every clone is retained; where verified, under half of the shortfall comes from an unresolved V gene, and the cause of the rest is unknown. The DNA gave D and trimming, while V, J and clone size come from that table. The sample contains some 170,000 clones, less than 85% of them found a single time. Clones ranked in the top ten supply about 1.3% of the sample.

The CDR3, from cysteine to phenylalanine, totals 15 residues. Of the read, only the CDR3 DNA is kept; its 45 bases are in frame from base 1. The germline V gene gives CDR1 as SGHTA and CDR2 as FQGTGA. At the junction V is shortened by 2 bases and J by 4 bases; bases outside the gene matches: 8. The sequence was collected from a man in his fifties or sixties in good health and CMV-seronegative. The sample taken for sequencing was PBMCs. The V and J genes are TRBV7-3 and TRBJ2-7; 7 bases in between match TRBD1. In nucleotide form, the sequence is TGTGCCAGCAGCTTAGGGACAGTTTCCCGTTACGAGCAGTACTTC. Its translation reads: CASSLGTVSRYEQYF.